Sequencing of this T cell receptor beta chain was carried out in a study of shared clonotypes between healthy human individuals. Study background: Per-donor plates numbered three CD4 naive, three CD4 memory, two CD8 naive and one CD8 memory.

General study points: A handful of donors showed sharing of 4.5% to 5% of naive CD4 clonotypes.

Naive CD8 cells lacked CD45RO and underwent positive selection for CCR7, leaving out terminally differentiated effector memory CD45RA+ cells. Each of the donors was a healthy adult who was HIV-negative and had not had a recent acute infection or vaccination. As for this clone: Its antigen remains unknown.

The CDR3 runs 15 residues. Germline V gives CDR1 MNHEY, CDR2 SVGAGI. V dropped 4 bases and J dropped 5; count of bases not matched to a gene: 4. In replicate PCRs of sorted subsets, roughly 200 ng DNA, approximately 30,000 T cell genomes, was used. Data came from immunoSEQ multiplex PCR; TCRdb stores just in-frame clones and leaves some out. This sample has around 700,000 clones, with approximately 90% found just once. The rearrangement links TRBV6-5 to TRBJ2-1; 11 bases agree with TRBD2. The specimen was naive CD8+ T cells sorted from blood. The TCR originated in a man younger than 45 in good health. The CDR3 DNA is TGTGCCAGCAGTTTGGGACTAGCGGACCACAATGAGCAGTTCTTC. It codes for CASSLGLADHNEQFF.